These 2 T cell receptor beta chains share one sample of origin, sequenced in a study of metastatic and nonmetastatic thyroid tumors. Patients had received no treatment of any kind before thyroid surgery. TCRdb reanalyzed the PCR reads with MiXCR. The table lists approximately 16,000 clones, roughly 26% of them singletons. Sequencing was carried out using tumor tissue. Every receptor here comes from a male donor with papillary thyroid cancer or a benign thyroid nodule (not recorded which). Some clones in this sample may be carry-over from other donors' samples.

This rearrangement joins TRBV28 to TRBJ2-7, with D unresolved. This CDR3 has 11 residues. V lost 7 bases and J 3 bases, leaving 7 bases between the germline ends. Germline-derived CDR1 and CDR2 are MDHEN and SYDVKM. The CDR3 nucleotides read TGTGCCAGCACCCTCAACTACGAGCAGTACTTC. Its protein product is CASTLNYEQYF.

This clone was seen a handful of times. An end of the junction differs from the germline gene, which may be a read error. The gene calls are TRBV28 and TRBJ1-1, with D hard to call. The CDR3 consists of 11 residues. Germline V CDR1 and CDR2: MDHEN, SYDVKM. CDR3 amino acids: CASSFEGITHF. CDR3 coding DNA: TGTGCCAGCAGTTTTGAGGGTATTACCCACTTT.